A selection of T cell receptor beta chains follows, all from one sample in a study of cytomegalovirus exposure and HLA in healthy donors. Clones were sequenced by immunoSEQ multiplex PCR, and TCRdb holds only the in-frame ones, with some missing. Of more than 100,000 clones in the sample, around 74% were seen once. The sequenced material came from PBMCs. The receptors come from a man in his sixties in good health and CMV-seropositive. Both conserved end residues are part of each CDR3. A D gene is named only where the DNA matches it firmly. Part of the rows lack a size; the others show once, few, many or a class for expanded clones.

v_gene,j_gene,d_gene,abundance,CDR3nt,CDR3aa
TRBV30,TRBJ1-4,TRBD1,-,TGTGCCTCGAACGACAGGGGGCGTGGCGGTGAAAAACTGTTTTTT,CASNDRGRGGEKLFF
TRBV4-1,TRBJ1-3,-,-,TGCGCCAGCAGCCAGCCGCCAGGGAACTCTGGAAACACCATATATTTT,CASSQPPGNSGNTIYF
TRBV5-1,TRBJ2-5,-,-,TGCGCCAGCAGCCTAGGGAAAGAGGGGACCCAGTACTTC,CASSLGKEGTQYF
TRBV5-1,TRBJ2-5,-,once,TGCGCCAGCAGCCGTATGGGGGCTATCGAGACCCAGTACTTC,CASSRMGAIETQYF
TRBV5-1,TRBJ2-3,TRBD2,few,TGCGCCAGCAGCTCCAGATTAGCGGGAACGACAGATACGCAGTATTTT,CASSSRLAGTTDTQYF
TRBV9,TRBJ2-1,TRBD2,-,TGTGCCAGCAGCGGATACTGGACTAGCGGAGGGAATGAGCAGTTCTTC,CASSGYWTSGGNEQFF
TRBV7-3,TRBJ2-2,-,-,TGTGCCAGCAGCTTCCCGGGGTGGGGGGACACCGGGGAGCTGTTTTTT,CASSFPGWGDTGELFF
TRBV29-1,TRBJ2-7,-,-,TGCAGCGTTGGCGGGGACGAGCAGTACTTC,CSVGGDEQYF
TRBV7-9,TRBJ1-2,-,-,TGTGCCAGCAGCTTAGGGTACAGGGATAACTATGGCTACACCTTC,CASSLGYRDNYGYTF
TRBV6-1,TRBJ1-5,TRBD1,-,TGTGCCAGCAGCATATACAGGGGAAATCAGCCCCAGCATTTT,CASSIYRGNQPQHF
TRBV9,TRBJ1-6,-,-,TGTGCCAGCAGCTCGACCCTACAGGGCCCTGCCCTCCACTTT,CASSSTLQGPALHF